This T cell receptor (beta chain) comes out of a study of T cells in narcolepsy. Study at large: Healthy controls were enrolled alongside patients with narcolepsy type 1 or type 2. Study-wide points: Autoreactive clonotypes reportedly recurred in blood of same and different patients, not controls. Some memory CD4+ repertoires had no autoreactive clone sequences.

Turning to this clone: Its specificity is unknown.

The J segment lost 6 bases and the V segment lost 3 bases, leaving 4 bases of the junction unmatched. Germline lookup yields CDR1 SGHTA and CDR2 FQGNSA. CDR3 size: 14 residues. The assay was immunoSEQ multiplex PCR, and TCRdb's table has in-frame clones only and misses some. Of 25,000 to 35,000 clones in the sample, almost 90% were seen once. The chain has TRBV7-2 and TRBJ1-4, with TRBD1 identical over 7 bases. Sequenced sample: CD45RA- memory CD4+ T cells from PBMCs. The sequence was obtained from a human donor with narcolepsy. The CDR3 is CASSLDRKDEKLFF. The CDR3 DNA sequence: TGTGCCAGCAGCTTGGACAGGAAGGATGAAAAACTGTTTTTT.